This TCR beta chain was captured in a study of Tregs in tolerant kidney transplant recipients. Notes on the study in general: Antigen-driven expansion was suggested because donor-specific Tregs expanded more than all Tregs in tolerant patients. Biological reproducibility was not directly addressed, but technical replication error appeared minimal. The most relevant donor-specific Treg TCRbeta repertoire apparently came from expansion with activated donor B cells.

On this clone: Its antigen remains unidentified.

This CDR3 spans 13 amino acids. CDR1 and CDR2 from the germline V gene are SGHAT and FQNNGV. Trimming at V came to 6 bases and at J to 4 bases, leaving 0 bases not matched to a gene. Thawed PBMCs were FACS-sorted into unstimulated CD4+CD25+CD127- regulatory T cells, CD4+CD25- non-regulatory cells, CD4 and CD8 cells. Measured with immunoSEQ multiplex PCR; TCRdb has only the in-frame clones, and not every one. Of 98,000 or so clones in the sample, around 90% were seen once. This clonotype originated in a human donor who received a combined kidney and bone marrow transplant. The sample consisted of CD4+ T cells from blood, taken before the transplant. The chain couples TRBV11-2 to TRBJ1-2; 12 bases line up with TRBD1. Here the CDR3 DNA reads TGTGCCAGCAGGGGACAGGGGGCCTATGGCTACACCTTC. This codes for CASRGQGAYGYTF. The entire variable domain, with the rest obtained from reference TRBV11-2 and TRBJ1-2, is as follows: EAGVAQSPRYKIIEKRQSVAFWCNPISGHATLYWYQQILGQGPKLLIQFQNNGVVDDSQLPKDRFSAERLKGVDSTLKIQPAKLEDSAVYLCASRGQGAYGYTFGSGTRLTVV.